The sequence of this T cell receptor beta chain was determined in a study of cytomegalovirus exposure and HLA in healthy donors. This clone was picked up a small number of times. It was with 60 Vbeta and 13 Jbeta primers that the PCR ran. TCRdb's copy holds only in-frame clones and misses some; the assay was immunoSEQ multiplex PCR. The sample has 75,000 to 90,000 clones, roughly a tenth seen once. The CDR3 is 15 residues long. V dropped 6 bases and J dropped 1 base, with 15 bases sitting between them. Germline CDR1 is LNHDA and CDR2 is SQIVND (reference sequence). The receptor was derived from a man between 60 and 70 years old in good health and CMV-seropositive. V gene TRBV19 combines with J gene TRBJ1-1; D is possibly TRBD1 (6 bases). The sequenced material came from PBMCs. In DNA, the CDR3 is TGTGCCAGTAGGGTGGACAGCCTCCCGAACACTGAAGCTTTCTTT. This encodes CASRVDSLPNTEAFF.